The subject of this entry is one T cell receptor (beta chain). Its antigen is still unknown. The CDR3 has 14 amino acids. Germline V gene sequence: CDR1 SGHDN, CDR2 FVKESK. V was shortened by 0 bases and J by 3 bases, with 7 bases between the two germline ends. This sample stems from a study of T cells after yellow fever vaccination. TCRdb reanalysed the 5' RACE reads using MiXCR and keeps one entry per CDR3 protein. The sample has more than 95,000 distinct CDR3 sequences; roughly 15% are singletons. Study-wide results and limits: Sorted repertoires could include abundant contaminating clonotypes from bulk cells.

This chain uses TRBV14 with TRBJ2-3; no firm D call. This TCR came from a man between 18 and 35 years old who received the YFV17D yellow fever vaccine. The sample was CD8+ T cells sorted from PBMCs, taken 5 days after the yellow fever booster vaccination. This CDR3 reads CASSQERITDTQYF. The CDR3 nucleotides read TGTGCCAGCAGCCAAGAAAGGATTACAGATACGCAGTATTTT.